This record concerns one T cell receptor beta chain sequence. Its specificity is unknown. The data were taken from a study of PD-1 blockade in classical Hodgkin lymphoma. Turning to the study itself: Nivolumab 3 mg/kg was given intravenously every 2 weeks.

Sample time point: cycle 4 day 1 (C4D1), after around six weeks of nivolumab. Each patient relapsed following autologous stem cell transplantation, and prior brentuximab vedotin exposure differed. This CDR3 has 14 residues. The V gene lost 5 bases and the J gene lost 1 base, with 11 bases spanning the gap. In germline, CDR1 is KGHSH, CDR2 LQKENI. Profiled with immunoSEQ multiplex PCR; TCRdb holds only in-frame clones, not every one. This table has under 130,000 clones, about 92% appearing once. Study-level points and caveats: Patients who responded completely had about the same baseline diversity as newly diagnosed patients.

The chain couples TRBV18 to TRBJ1-1; tentatively, D is TRBD1 (6 bases). Here the sequenced sample was peripheral blood mononuclear cells (PBMCs), taken before the fourth cycle of nivolumab. This TCR came from a human donor with classical Hodgkin lymphoma. CDR3 sequence: CASSRDTANTEAFF. DNA of the CDR3: TGTGCCAGCTCAAGGGACACGGCGAACACTGAAGCTTTCTTT.